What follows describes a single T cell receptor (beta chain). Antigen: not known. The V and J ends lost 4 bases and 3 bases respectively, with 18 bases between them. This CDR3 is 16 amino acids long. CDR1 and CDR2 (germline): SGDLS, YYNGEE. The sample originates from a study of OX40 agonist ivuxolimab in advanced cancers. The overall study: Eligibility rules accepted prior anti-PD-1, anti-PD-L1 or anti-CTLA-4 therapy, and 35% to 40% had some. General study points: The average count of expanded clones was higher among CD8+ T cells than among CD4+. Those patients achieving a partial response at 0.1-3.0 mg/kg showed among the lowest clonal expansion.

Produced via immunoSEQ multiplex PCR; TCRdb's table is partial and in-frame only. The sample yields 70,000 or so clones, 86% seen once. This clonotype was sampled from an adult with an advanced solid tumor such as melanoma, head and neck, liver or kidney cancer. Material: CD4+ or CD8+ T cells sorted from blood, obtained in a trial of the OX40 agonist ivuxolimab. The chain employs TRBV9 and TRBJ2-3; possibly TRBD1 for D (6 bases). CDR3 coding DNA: TGTGCCAGCAGCTCCCGACGGCCGCAGGGGACAGATACGCAGTATTTT. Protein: CASSSRRPQGTDTQYF. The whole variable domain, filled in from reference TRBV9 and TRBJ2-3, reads DSGVTQTPKHLITATGQRVTLRCSPRSGDLSVYWYQQSLDQGLQFLIQYYNGEERAKGNILERFSAQQFPDLHSELNLSSLELGDSALYFCASSSRRPQGTDTQYFGPGTRLTVL.